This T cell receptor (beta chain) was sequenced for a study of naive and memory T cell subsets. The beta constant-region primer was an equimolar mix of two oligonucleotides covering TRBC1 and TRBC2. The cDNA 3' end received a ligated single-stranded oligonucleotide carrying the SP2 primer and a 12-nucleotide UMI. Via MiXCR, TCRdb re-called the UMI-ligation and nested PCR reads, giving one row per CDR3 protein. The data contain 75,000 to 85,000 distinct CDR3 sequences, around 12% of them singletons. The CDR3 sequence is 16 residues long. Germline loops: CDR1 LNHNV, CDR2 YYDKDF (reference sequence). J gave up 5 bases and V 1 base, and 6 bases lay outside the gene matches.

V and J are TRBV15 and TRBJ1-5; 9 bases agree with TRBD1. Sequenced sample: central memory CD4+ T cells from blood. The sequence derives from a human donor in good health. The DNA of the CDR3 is TGTGCCACCAGCAGAGTGGAACAGGGGGCGTATCAGCCCCAGCATTTT. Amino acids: CATSRVEQGAYQPQHF.